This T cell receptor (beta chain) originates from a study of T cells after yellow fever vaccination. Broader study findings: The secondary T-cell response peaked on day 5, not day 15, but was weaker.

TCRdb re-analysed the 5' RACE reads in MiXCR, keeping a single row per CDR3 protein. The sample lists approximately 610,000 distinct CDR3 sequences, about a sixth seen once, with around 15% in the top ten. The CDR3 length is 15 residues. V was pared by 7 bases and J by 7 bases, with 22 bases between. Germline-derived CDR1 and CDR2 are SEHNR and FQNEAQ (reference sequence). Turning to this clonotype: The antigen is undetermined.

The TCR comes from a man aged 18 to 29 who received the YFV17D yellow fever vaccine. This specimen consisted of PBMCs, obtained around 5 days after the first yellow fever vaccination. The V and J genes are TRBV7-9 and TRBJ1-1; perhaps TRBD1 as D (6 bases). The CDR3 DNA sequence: TGTGCCAGCATCCGGCGCCAGGGGTCCCTATATGAAGCTTTCTTT. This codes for CASIRRQGSLYEAFF. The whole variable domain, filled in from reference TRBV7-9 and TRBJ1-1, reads DTGVSQNPRHKITKRGQNVTFRCDPISEHNRLYWYRQTLGQGPEFLTYFQNEAQLEKSRLLSDRFSAERPKGSFSTLEIQRTEQGDSAMYLCASIRRQGSLYEAFFGQGTRLTVV.